The rows below give T cell receptor beta chains drawn from one sample of a study of regulatory T cells in long-lasting Graves disease. MiXCR, applied by TCRdb to the multiplex PCR reads, yields one record per CDR3 protein. The sample has hundreds of thousands of distinct CDR3 sequences, 15% to 20% seen once; the top ten hold roughly 35%. Sequences were derived from peripheral blood mononuclear cells (PBMCs), sampled at new diagnosis, from a patient treated with antithyroid drugs. These receptors all come from a female donor with Graves disease. Both conserved end residues are part of each CDR3. A D gene is named only where the DNA matches it firmly. Clone size is shown for a subset of rows, as once, few, many or a class of expanded clone.

CDR3 protein | CDR3 DNA | clone size | J gene | V gene | D gene
CSAADSLSGNTIYF | TGCAGTGCGGCTGACAGTCTCTCTGGAAACACCATATATTTT | few | TRBJ1-3 | TRBV20-1 | .
CASRSQGNTEAFF | TGTGCCAGCAGATCACAGGGGAACACTGAAGCTTTCTTT | many | TRBJ1-1 | TRBV6-1 | .
CASSVAGELAYTGELFF | TGTGCCAGCAGCGTCGCGGGGGAACTAGCCTACACCGGGGAGCTGTTTTTT | few | TRBJ2-2 | TRBV9 | TRBD2
CASSQEVSYEQYF | TGTGCCAGCAGCCAGGAGGTTAGCTACGAGCAGTACTTC | many | TRBJ2-7 | TRBV7-9 | .
CATQRGGNQPQHF | TGTGCCACCCAGCGGGGAGGCAATCAGCCCCAGCATTTT | many | TRBJ1-5 | TRBV6-2/TRBV6-3 | .
CASSSTGGVNEQFF | TGTGCCAGCAGTTCGACAGGGGGCGTTAATGAGCAGTTCTTC | . | TRBJ2-1 | TRBV28 | TRBD1
CASSPRVGSSYEQYF | TGTGCCAGCAGTCCCCGTGTGGGGTCCTCCTACGAGCAGTACTTC | many | TRBJ2-7 | TRBV12-3/TRBV12-4 | .
CASNLHSGSNEQYF | TGTGCCAGCAACCTCCATAGCGGGAGTAACGAGCAGTACTTC | many | TRBJ2-7 | TRBV5-6 | TRBD2
CAISGIAGAPTDTQYF | TGTGCCATCAGTGGAATAGCGGGAGCACCAACAGATACGCAGTATTTT | many | TRBJ2-3 | TRBV10-3 | TRBD2
CASSPGSPPGSETQYF | TGTGCCAGCAGTCCAGGCAGCCCTCCAGGGTCGGAGACCCAGTACTTC | many | TRBJ2-5 | TRBV27 | .
CASTSDNPYEQYF | TGTGCCAGCACCTCGGACAATCCCTACGAGCAGTACTTC | many | TRBJ2-7 | TRBV12-3/TRBV12-4 | .
CAWKRERVETQYF | TGTGCCTGGAAGCGGGAGAGAGTGGAGACCCAGTACTTC | few | TRBJ2-5 | TRBV30 | TRBD2
CAWSVLMRNTEAFF | TGTGCCTGGAGTGTACTAATGAGGAACACTGAAGCTTTCTTT | many | TRBJ1-1 | TRBV30 | .
CASSPTSSFYNEQFF | TGTGCCAGCAGCCCAACTAGCAGTTTCTACAATGAGCAGTTCTTC | many | TRBJ2-1 | TRBV27 | .
CASSLWAGTSGSNEQFF | TGTGCCAGCAGTTTATGGGCGGGGACTAGCGGGAGCAATGAGCAGTTCTTC | . | TRBJ2-1 | TRBV28 | TRBD2
CASRPLGRVSYNEQFF | TGTGCCAGCAGGCCTCTAGGAAGGGTCTCCTACAATGAGCAGTTCTTC | many | TRBJ2-1 | TRBV5-4 | .
CASSLSQGANQPQHF | TGTGCCAGCAGTTTGAGCCAGGGGGCAAATCAGCCCCAGCATTTT | many | TRBJ1-5 | TRBV12-3/TRBV12-4 | TRBD1
CASDRDRGETQYF | TGTGCCAGCGACCGGGACAGGGGAGAGACCCAGTACTTC | many | TRBJ2-5 | TRBV11-2 | TRBD1
CASSQPHKSDTQYF | TGCGCCAGCAGCCAACCCCATAAGTCGGATACGCAGTATTTT | . | TRBJ2-3 | TRBV4-1 | .
CASTLTETGELFF | TGTGCCAGTACCTTGACAGAGACCGGGGAGCTGTTTTTT | few | TRBJ2-2 | TRBV19 | .
CASWGGAGGSYNEQFF | TGTGCCAGCTGGGGAGGCGCTGGGGGTTCCTACAATGAGCAGTTCTTC | many | TRBJ2-1 | TRBV12-3/TRBV12-4 | .
CSAPKGAGETQYF | TGCAGTGCCCCGAAGGGTGCTGGGGAGACCCAGTACTTC | many | TRBJ2-5 | TRBV20-1 | .
CASSTGRLAGVYEQYF | TGTGCCAGCAGTACTGGCCGACTAGCGGGAGTCTACGAGCAGTACTTC | few | TRBJ2-7 | TRBV6-1 | TRBD2
CASSYLTSRRANYNEQFF | TGTGCCAGCAGTTACCTGACGTCGCGGAGGGCCAACTACAATGAGCAGTTCTTC | few | TRBJ2-1 | TRBV6-2/TRBV6-3 | .
CASRPGQPTNEKLFF | TGTGCCAGCAGGCCAGGACAGCCAACTAATGAAAAACTGTTTTTT | many | TRBJ1-4 | TRBV2 | .
CSAREGRAQPQHF | TGCAGTGCTAGGGAGGGGCGAGCTCAGCCCCAGCATTTT | many | TRBJ1-5 | TRBV20-1 | .
CASSFGPGEDTQYF | TGTGCCAGCAGTTTTGGACCCGGTGAAGATACGCAGTATTTT | many | TRBJ2-3 | TRBV27 | .
CASRQGVGSLLHF | TGTGCCAGCCGACAGGGTGTTGGTTCACTCCTCCACTTT | few | TRBJ1-6 | TRBV25-1 | TRBD1
CASSQELGESSYEQYF | TGTGCCAGCAGCCAGGAGTTGGGCGAGAGCTCCTACGAGCAGTACTTC | few | TRBJ2-7 | TRBV3-1 | .
CASSPQGRGAYNEQFF | TGTGCCAGCAGCCCACAAGGGAGGGGTGCCTACAATGAGCAGTTCTTC | once | TRBJ2-1 | TRBV28 | TRBD2
CATLPLAANGRGNEQFF | TGTGCCACTCTACCACTAGCGGCAAACGGTCGGGGCAATGAGCAGTTCTTC | many | TRBJ2-1 | TRBV12-3/TRBV12-4 | TRBD2
CAWTVTSGTDTQYF | TGTGCCTGGACTGTGACTAGCGGCACAGATACGCAGTATTTT | many | TRBJ2-3 | TRBV30 | TRBD2
CASSSGTGGADTQYF | TGCGCCAGCAGCTCAGGGACTGGCGGAGCAGATACGCAGTATTTT | many | TRBJ2-3 | TRBV5-1 | .
CASSSGLVISYNEQFF | TGCGCCAGCAGCTCGGGACTAGTGATTTCCTACAATGAGCAGTTCTTC | many | TRBJ2-1 | TRBV5-1 | TRBD2
CASGNRARGGANVLTF | TGTGCCAGCGGAAACCGCGCCAGGGGCGGGGCCAACGTCCTGACTTTC | many | TRBJ2-6 | TRBV3-1 | .
CASSLEQVEKLFF | TGTGCCAGCAGCTTAGAACAGGTTGAAAAACTGTTTTTT | few | TRBJ1-4 | TRBV7-2 | .
CSVGGLAGGGAETQYF | TGCAGCGTTGGCGGACTAGCGGGAGGCGGGGCTGAGACCCAGTACTTC | many | TRBJ2-5 | TRBV29-1 | TRBD2
CASSSTTSETPYEQYF | TGTGCCAGCAGCTCGACGACTAGCGAGACGCCCTACGAGCAGTACTTC | . | TRBJ2-7 | TRBV7-6 | TRBD2
CSVVRQIGYNEQFF | TGCAGCGTTGTCAGACAGATAGGCTACAATGAGCAGTTCTTC | many | TRBJ2-1 | TRBV29-1 | .
CASSPTRDQYF | TGTGCCAGCAGCCCAACCCGAGACCAGTACTTC | many | TRBJ2-5 | TRBV11-2 | .
CASSLEMGQTMFF | TGTGCCAGCAGCTTGGAAATGGGTCAAACTATGTTTTTT | few | TRBJ1-4 | TRBV7-2 | .
CASSQGQFNTEAFF | TGCGCCAGCAGCCAAGGGCAATTCAACACTGAAGCTTTCTTT | few | TRBJ1-1 | TRBV4-1 | .
CASARGGADTGELFF | TGCGCCAGCGCCCGGGGGGGAGCTGACACCGGGGAGCTGTTTTTT | . | TRBJ2-2 | TRBV5-1 | TRBD2
CASRSTANTEAFF | TGTGCCAGCAGATCAACAGCAAACACTGAAGCTTTCTTT | many | TRBJ1-1 | TRBV2 | .
CASANRGRVYGYTF | TGTGCCAGTGCAAACAGGGGGCGCGTCTACGGCTACACCTTC | . | TRBJ1-2 | TRBV19 | TRBD1
CASSIGSGTSTGELFF | TGTGCCAGTAGTATCGGTAGCGGGACCTCAACCGGGGAGCTGTTTTTT | many | TRBJ2-2 | TRBV19 | TRBD2
CASSGQGRHEQYF | TGTGCCAGCAGTGGACAGGGGCGGCACGAGCAGTACTTC | many | TRBJ2-7 | TRBV2 | TRBD1
CSVASGRIYEQYF | TGCAGCGTTGCGAGCGGGAGGATCTACGAGCAGTACTTC | many | TRBJ2-7 | TRBV29-1 | TRBD2
CASSYWSDTGELFF | TGTGCCAGTAGTTACTGGTCGGACACCGGGGAGCTGTTTTTT | few | TRBJ2-2 | TRBV19 | .
CASSEGAKNTEAFF | TGTGCCAGCAGTGAAGGGGCGAAGAACACTGAAGCTTTCTTT | many | TRBJ1-1 | TRBV2 | .
CASFTSGVTYGYTF | TGTGCCAGCTTTACGTCAGGGGTAACCTATGGCTACACCTTC | . | TRBJ1-2 | TRBV2 | .
CASSPPGGAGVNSPLHF | TGTGCCAGCTCACCCCCCGGGGGGGCAGGGGTGAATTCACCCCTCCACTTT | . | TRBJ1-6 | TRBV18 | .
CASSEAFVRNEKLFF | TGTGCCAGCAGTGAAGCGTTTGTGCGAAATGAAAAACTGTTTTTT | . | TRBJ1-4 | TRBV2 | .
CASSQLRNTGELFF | TGTGCCAGCAGCCAACTCAGGAACACCGGGGAGCTGTTTTTT | . | TRBJ2-2 | TRBV14 | .
CASSPSLVNTGELFF | TGTGCCAGCAGCCCATCTTTGGTGAACACCGGGGAGCTGTTTTTT | many | TRBJ2-2 | TRBV3-1 | .
CASSLVAGGREQYF | TGTGCCAGCAGTTTAGTAGCGGGAGGGCGGGAGCAGTACTTC | many | TRBJ2-7 | TRBV12-3/TRBV12-4 | TRBD2
CASSPSRSYEQYF | TGTGCCAGCAGTCCAAGTCGGTCCTACGAGCAGTACTTC | many | TRBJ2-7 | TRBV27 | .
CATSDSKETQYF | TGTGCCACCAGTGATTCCAAAGAGACCCAGTACTTC | many | TRBJ2-5 | TRBV24-1 | .